Many counts were recorded for the clone carrying this TCR beta chain. Template material for amplifying TCR beta CDR3 regions consisted of RNA transcripts. During a first-round RT-PCR of the TCR CDR3, the HTBI primer set was used. TCRdb re-called the multiplex PCR reads with MiXCR, one entry per CDR3 protein. The sample holds about 400,000 distinct CDR3 sequences, around 16% seen once. A lack of ophthalmopathy progression within 18 months defined stable Graves' hyperthyroidism. Hyperthyroidism patients were newly diagnosed, had disease duration under 2 months, and were aged 18 to 65 years. Fresh peripheral blood, 10 ml, yielded the PBMCs. This sample is drawn from a study of T cells in Graves' hyperthyroidism and ophthalmopathy. Sequenced input: blood. This receptor was identified in a woman aged 18-29 years with Graves' hyperthyroidism.

In DNA form, the CDR3 reads TGTGCCAGCAGCATCCGACAGGGGGCGAGGGCAAACATTCAGTACTTC. Translated, it gives CASSIRQGARANIQYF. The chain employs TRBV7-9 and TRBJ2-4, with 10 positions matching TRBD1. CDR3 length: 16 residues. Germline V CDR1 and CDR2: SEHNR, FQNEAQ (reference sequence). Germline trimming cut 5 bases from V and 6 bases from J; bases unmatched to any gene: 10.